These T cell receptor beta chains were read from a single sample in a study of blood T cell repertoires in COVID-19. Profiling relied on immunoSEQ multiplex PCR, and the TCRdb table lists in-frame clones only, not all of them. The table records about 180,000 clones, just over 85% of them present only once. The sequencing input was peripheral blood. These TCRs come from a man aged 45-60 years with active or convalescent COVID-19. CDR3s include the opening cysteine and the closing phenylalanine or tryptophan. The D gene is left open where the match is weak. Some rows mark clone size as missing; the rest say once, few, many or name a class of expanded clone.

j_gene: TRBJ2-7; abundance: few; v_gene: TRBV6-2/TRBV6-3; d_gene: .; CDR3aa: CASSFLGDNYEQYF; CDR3nt: TGTGCCAGCAGTTTTTTGGGGGACAACTACGAGCAGTACTTC
j_gene: TRBJ1-2; abundance: .; v_gene: TRBV7-2; d_gene: TRBD1; CDR3aa: CASSPQTGGGLNYGYTF; CDR3nt: TGTGCCAGCAGCCCCCAAACAGGGGGCGGCTTAAACTATGGCTACACCTTC
j_gene: TRBJ2-7; abundance: .; v_gene: TRBV2; d_gene: .; CDR3aa: CASRRTVNSYEQYF; CDR3nt: TGTGCCAGCAGGAGAACAGTTAACTCCTACGAGCAGTACTTC
j_gene: TRBJ2-7; abundance: .; v_gene: TRBV5-1; d_gene: .; CDR3aa: CASSPGSLPYEQYF; CDR3nt: TGCGCCAGCAGCCCCGGGTCACTTCCCTACGAGCAGTACTTC
j_gene: TRBJ2-5; abundance: .; v_gene: TRBV19; d_gene: .; CDR3aa: CASSPGYQETQYF; CDR3nt: TGTGCCAGTAGCCCGGGGTACCAAGAGACCCAGTACTTC
j_gene: TRBJ2-3; abundance: .; v_gene: TRBV28; d_gene: .; CDR3aa: CASSSLGSADTDTQYF; CDR3nt: TGTGCCAGCAGTTCCCTTGGAAGTGCGGACACAGATACGCAGTATTTT
j_gene: TRBJ1-4; abundance: .; v_gene: TRBV25-1; d_gene: .; CDR3aa: CASSETGVGEKLFF; CDR3nt: TGTGCCAGCAGTGAAACGGGGGTGGGTGAAAAACTGTTTTTT
j_gene: TRBJ1-5; abundance: .; v_gene: TRBV28; d_gene: TRBD1; CDR3aa: CASSDRGNSNQPQHF; CDR3nt: TGTGCCAGCAGTGACAGGGGAAATAGCAATCAGCCCCAGCATTTT
j_gene: TRBJ2-3; abundance: .; v_gene: TRBV3-1/TRBV3-2; d_gene: .; CDR3aa: CASSQVPGQPGRDTQYF; CDR3nt: TGTGCCAGCAGCCAAGTTCCCGGACAGCCCGGTAGAGATACGCAGTATTTT
j_gene: TRBJ2-7; abundance: .; v_gene: TRBV27; d_gene: TRBD2; CDR3aa: CASSVTGRAGQYF; CDR3nt: TGTGCCAGCAGTGTTACCGGGAGGGCGGGGCAGTACTTC
j_gene: TRBJ1-3; abundance: few; v_gene: TRBV11-2; d_gene: .; CDR3aa: CASSTHGGIGNTIYF; CDR3nt: TGTGCCAGCAGCACCCACGGAGGGATAGGAAACACCATATATTTT
j_gene: TRBJ1-2; abundance: few; v_gene: TRBV28; d_gene: .; CDR3aa: CASSLFVADYGYTF; CDR3nt: TGTGCCAGCAGTTTATTCGTTGCGGACTATGGCTACACCTTC
j_gene: TRBJ2-1; abundance: .; v_gene: TRBV6-5; d_gene: TRBD2; CDR3aa: CASSLLAGGVVEQFF; CDR3nt: TGTGCCAGCAGTTTATTAGCGGGAGGGGTAGTTGAGCAGTTCTTC
j_gene: TRBJ1-3; abundance: .; v_gene: TRBV12-3/TRBV12-4; d_gene: .; CDR3aa: CAGSVSSGNTIYF; CDR3nt: TGTGCCGGCTCAGTGTCCTCTGGAAACACCATATATTTT
j_gene: TRBJ2-7; abundance: .; v_gene: TRBV5-5; d_gene: TRBD2; CDR3aa: CASSPWFGLAGYEQYF; CDR3nt: TGTGCCAGCAGCCCGTGGTTCGGTCTAGCGGGGTATGAGCAGTACTTC
j_gene: TRBJ2-5; abundance: .; v_gene: TRBV7-6; d_gene: TRBD2; CDR3aa: CASSRGTSGQETQYF; CDR3nt: TGTGCCAGCAGCCGTGGGACTAGCGGGCAAGAGACCCAGTACTTC
j_gene: TRBJ2-1; abundance: .; v_gene: TRBV20-1; d_gene: TRBD1; CDR3aa: CSAFIQGEQFF; CDR3nt: TGCAGTGCTTTTATACAGGGGGAGCAGTTCTTC
j_gene: TRBJ1-2; abundance: .; v_gene: TRBV20-1; d_gene: TRBD1; CDR3aa: CSASIDRGGYGYTF; CDR3nt: TGCAGTGCTAGTATTGACAGGGGCGGCTATGGCTACACCTTC
j_gene: TRBJ1-3; abundance: .; v_gene: TRBV6-5; d_gene: TRBD1; CDR3aa: CASSHSDRAAGNTIYF; CDR3nt: TGTGCCAGCAGTCACTCAGACAGGGCGGCTGGAAACACCATATATTTT
j_gene: TRBJ1-1; abundance: .; v_gene: TRBV5-4; d_gene: .; CDR3aa: CASTKTDLNTEAFF; CDR3nt: TGTGCCAGCACCAAGACAGACTTGAACACTGAAGCTTTCTTT
j_gene: TRBJ1-6; abundance: once; v_gene: TRBV5-1; d_gene: .; CDR3aa: CASSMDSYSPLHF; CDR3nt: TGCGCCAGCAGCATGGACAGTTATTCACCCCTCCACTTT
j_gene: TRBJ2-7; abundance: .; v_gene: TRBV13; d_gene: .; CDR3aa: CASSNPGEEQYF; CDR3nt: TGTGCCAGCAGTAACCCAGGGGAAGAGCAGTACTTC